Listed here are 12 T cell receptor beta chains from one sample, sequenced in a study of shared clonotypes between healthy human individuals. The repertoire was sequenced with immunoSEQ multiplex PCR; TCRdb's copy has only in-frame clones and lacks some. The table has almost 750,000 clones, roughly 72% seen once. Input material: memory CD4+ T cells sorted from blood. Subset noted: CD45RA-negative fraction. These receptors came from a woman under 40 in good health.

The CDR3 DNA follows: TGCGCCAGCAGCTGGGGGGCTAGCCAAGGTGAGCAGTTCTTC. Translated: CASSWGASQGEQFF. This chain connects TRBV5-1 to TRBJ2-1; D may match TRBD1 or TRBD2 (6 bases each). Trimming cost V 3 bases and J 9 bases, with 16 bases left between them. Germline-derived CDR1 and CDR2 are SGHRS and YFSETQ. There are 14 residues in the CDR3.

This clone was seen many times. The rearrangement links TRBV11-2 to TRBJ2-7, with a weak D call TRBD2 (7 bases). The CDR3 has 14 amino acids. Germline CDR1 and CDR2: SGHAT and FQNNGV. Trimming pared 5 bases from V and 2 bases from J, leaving 13 bases between. CDR3 sequence: CASSPPGGPYEQYF. CDR3 nucleotides: TGTGCCAGCAGCCCCCCGGGGGGCCCCTACGAGCAGTACTTC. Full variable domain (remainder filled in from reference TRBV11-2 and TRBJ2-7): EAGVAQSPRYKIIEKRQSVAFWCNPISGHATLYWYQQILGQGPKLLIQFQNNGVVDDSQLPKDRFSAERLKGVDSTLKIQPAKLEDSAVYLCASSPPGGPYEQYFGPGTRLTVT.

CDR3 sequence reads: CASSIPHIQGFATEAFF. The CDR3 bases are TGTGCCAGTAGTATCCCTCACATACAGGGGTTCGCCACTGAAGCTTTCTTT. The chain carries TRBV19 and TRBJ1-1; 7 bases are a match to TRBD1. The CDR3 extends over 17 amino acids. Germline V gives CDR1 LNHDA, CDR2 SQIVND (reference sequence). J gave up 4 bases and V 3 bases, and 14 bases lay outside the gene matches.

This clone has just a few counts. The chain couples TRBV6-6 to TRBJ2-5, with D possibly matching TRBD2 (6 bases). V was clipped by 0 bases and J by 4 bases, with 9 bases between them. Per the germline V gene, CDR1 is MNHNY and CDR2 is SVGAGI (reference sequence). The CDR3 extends over 14 amino acids. CDR3 bases: TGTGCCAGCAGTTACTCGGACTATATAGAGACCCAGTACTTC. Amino acid sequence: CASSYSDYIETQYF.

J is TRBJ2-5 and V is TRBV29-1; 11 nucleotides agree with TRBD2. V gave up 6 bases and J gave up 2 bases; unmatched junction bases: 8. Looked up from germline, CDR1 is SQVTM and CDR2 is ANQGSEA. The CDR3 consists of 15 residues. DNA for the CDR3: TGCAGCGTCGTGGGTACTAGCGGGGGACAAGAGACCCAGTACTTC. Amino acid sequence: CSVVGTSGGQETQYF.

V gene TRBV19 combines with J gene TRBJ2-7; 9 nucleotides align to TRBD1. The CDR3 is 14 residues long. Germline CDR1 LNHDA, CDR2 SQIVND (reference sequence). V lost 8 bases and J lost 1; bases outside the gene matches: 6. The DNA for the CDR3 is TGTGCCAGTTCTACCGGGACAGGGTCCTACGAGCAGTACTTC. As protein: CASSTGTGSYEQYF. The full variable domain, in which reference TRBV19 and TRBJ2-7 provide the parts outside the CDR3, is DGGITQSPKYLFRKEGQNVTLSCEQNLNHDAMYWYRQDPGQGLRLIYYSQIVNDFQKGDIAEGYSVSREKKESFPLTVTSAQKNPTAFYLCASSTGTGSYEQYFGPGTRLTVT.

The count of this clone is one. The chain links TRBV21-1 to TRBJ2-6; the tabulated D call, TRBD1, remains unverified against the DNA. TRBV21-1 is shown as a pseudogene. The CDR3 consists of 19 residues. CDR3 in amino acids: CASSKAGPPDRAGANVLTF. Written as DNA, the CDR3 is TGTGCCAGCAGCAAAGCGGGGCCTCCAGACAGGGCTGGGGCCAACGTCCTGACTTTC.

This clone was seen ten or more times. The rearrangement joins TRBV19 to TRBJ1-6; 7 positions match TRBD1. Unmatched junction bases numbered 14, after V lost 10 bases and J lost 8 bases. This CDR3 is built from 15 residues. Germline V gene lookup returns CDR1 LNHDA and CDR2 SQIVND (reference sequence). CDR3 loop: CATRGTAGSDSPLHF. Here the CDR3 DNA reads TGTGCCACCCGCGGGACAGCCGGGAGTGATTCACCCCTCCACTTT. Full variable domain (missing parts from reference TRBV19 and TRBJ1-6): DGGITQSPKYLFRKEGQNVTLSCEQNLNHDAMYWYRQDPGQGLRLIYYSQIVNDFQKGDIAEGYSVSREKKESFPLTVTSAQKNPTAFYLCATRGTAGSDSPLHFGNGTRLTVT.

The chain recombines TRBV5-8 with TRBJ1-1; TRBD1 is a possible D gene (6 bases). The CDR3 runs 15 residues. Germline V lookup: CDR1 SGHTS, CDR2 YDEGEE. Trimming removed 4 bases from V and 4 bases from J, with 17 bases in between. In DNA, the CDR3 is TGTGCCAGCAGCATCTACTACAGGGAACTCACTGAAGCTTTCTTT. Amino acids: CASSIYYRELTEAFF.

The CDR3 region is CASSRQKGETQYF. The CDR3 DNA sequence: TGTGCCAGCAGTAGGCAGAAGGGAGAGACCCAGTACTTC. This sequence joins TRBV2 and TRBJ2-5; D remains unclear. The germline V gene encodes CDR1 SNHLY and CDR2 FYNNEI. This CDR3 has 13 amino acids. V lost 5 bases and J lost 4, with 11 bases in between.

A few counts support this clone. The rearrangement links TRBV15 to TRBJ2-3; 8 nucleotides match TRBD1. CDR1 and CDR2 from the germline V gene are LNHNV and YYDKDF (reference sequence). The CDR3 consists of 15 residues. Trimming took 3 bases from V and 5 from J; bases not matched to a gene: 7. The CDR3 here is CATSSGQGVGDTQYF. The CDR3 DNA sequence: TGTGCCACCAGCAGTGGACAGGGTGTAGGAGATACGCAGTATTTT.

The V gene is TRBV7-9, the J gene TRBJ1-1; no clear D. This CDR3 is 15 amino acids long. Germline CDR1 and CDR2: SEHNR and FQNEAQ (reference sequence). Trimming took off 8 bases at V and 3 bases at J, with 19 bases between the two ends. The CDR3 is CASEQTDGADTEAFF. In nucleotides, the CDR3 is TGTGCCAGCGAGCAAACGGACGGCGCGGACACTGAAGCTTTCTTT.